This T cell receptor beta chain was identified in a study of OX40 agonist ivuxolimab in advanced cancers. Here immunoSEQ multiplex PCR was the method, and the copy in TCRdb shows in-frame clones only, minus some. The data hold 40,000 or so clones, with roughly four fifths observed a single time. V was clipped by 5 bases and J by 10 bases; unmatched bases: 7. The CDR3 has 13 residues. The V gene's germline CDR1 is GTSNPN and CDR2 SVGIG (reference sequence). This specimen consisted of CD4+ or CD8+ T cells sorted from blood, obtained in a trial of the OX40 agonist ivuxolimab. This clonotype was obtained from an adult with an advanced solid tumor such as melanoma, head and neck, liver or kidney cancer. The chain couples TRBV30 to TRBJ1-4; TRBD1 aligns across 10 bases. This chain's CDR3 is CAWGTGEPGKLFF. The CDR3, as DNA: TGTGCCTGGGGGACAGGGGAACCCGGAAAACTGTTTTTT.